Listed below are T cell receptor beta chains from one sample, sequenced in a study of regulatory T cells in long-lasting Graves disease. TCRdb called the multiplex PCR reads again in MiXCR, with one record for every CDR3 protein. The sample carries under 500,000 distinct CDR3 sequences, roughly 15% recorded once. These data were also reused for a study on T cells in Graves' hyperthyroidism and ophthalmopathy.

Sequences were derived from peripheral blood mononuclear cells (PBMCs), sampled at new diagnosis, from a patient treated with antithyroid drugs. Every receptor here comes from a woman in her twenties or thirties with Graves disease. Both conserved end residues are part of each CDR3.

j_call: TRBJ2-1; v_call: TRBV7-9; cdr3_aa: CASSLTVPRGDNEQFF
j_call: TRBJ2-2; v_call: TRBV15; cdr3_aa: CAARGGRNTGELFF
j_call: TRBJ2-7; v_call: TRBV5-5; cdr3_aa: CASSLRLAANMNYEQYF
j_call: TRBJ1-5; v_call: TRBV27; cdr3_aa: CASSFTRSNQPQHF
j_call: TRBJ2-7; v_call: TRBV6-2/TRBV6-3; cdr3_aa: CASSYRQGGHEQYF
j_call: TRBJ2-2; v_call: TRBV6-2/TRBV6-3; cdr3_aa: CASSYSTGLATNTGELFF
j_call: TRBJ2-1; v_call: TRBV9; cdr3_aa: CASSASPPDEQFF
j_call: TRBJ2-1; v_call: TRBV6-1; cdr3_aa: CASRRTSDSYNEQFF
j_call: TRBJ1-1; v_call: TRBV7-6; cdr3_aa: CASSQAGGSRTEAFF
j_call: TRBJ2-5; v_call: TRBV18; cdr3_aa: CASSPRRQWETQYF
j_call: TRBJ2-7; v_call: TRBV7-2; cdr3_aa: CASSLAIGGREKNEQYF
j_call: TRBJ2-7; v_call: TRBV30; cdr3_aa: CAWRPLGHPGRSF
j_call: TRBJ1-2; v_call: TRBV29-1; cdr3_aa: CSVTGQGSAGGYTF
j_call: TRBJ2-2; v_call: TRBV19; cdr3_aa: CASIGTGTSNTGELFF
j_call: TRBJ2-3; v_call: TRBV2; cdr3_aa: CAGLPGRDTDTQYF
j_call: TRBJ2-7; v_call: TRBV19; cdr3_aa: CASSGVRHYEQYF
j_call: TRBJ2-3; v_call: TRBV20-1; cdr3_aa: CSVERASGGLYTQYF
j_call: TRBJ2-1; v_call: TRBV29-1; cdr3_aa: CSVWTSLSYNEQFF
j_call: TRBJ2-1; v_call: TRBV27; cdr3_aa: CASRSIAGGSFAEQFF
j_call: TRBJ2-3; v_call: TRBV28; cdr3_aa: CASSFELAGYTDTQYF